What follows are 21 T cell receptor beta chains derived from one specimen sequenced in a study of T-cell reconstitution after alpha-beta-depleted transplantation in children. Unique molecular identifiers were built into the TCRbeta library. MiXCR, run by TCRdb on the PCR reads, gives a single entry per CDR3 protein. The repertoire holds some 640,000 distinct CDR3 sequences, with around a sixth as singletons. This sample comprised PBMCs from the stem cell graft donor, obtained from the stem cell graft. All receptors come from a human donor who donated a stem cell graft to a child with acute myeloid leukemia.

This chain joins TRBV12-3 or TRBV12-4 and TRBJ2-2, with 9 bases that match TRBD2. With 1 base clipped from V and 7 bases from J, the junction kept 10 bases outside the gene matches. This CDR3 contains 17 residues. The DNA for the CDR3 is TGTGCCAGCAGTTTAGGGGAGGCGGGGGGGCAGCACGGGGAGCTGTTTTTT. Amino acid sequence: CASSLGEAGGQHGELFF.

This rearrangement joins TRBV9 to TRBJ2-6, with TRBD1 matching over 8 bases. V trimming: 3 bases; J trimming: 0 bases; junction bases outside the gene matches: 5. Germline loops: CDR1 SGDLS, CDR2 YYNGEE. This CDR3 region has 17 residues. For the CDR3, the DNA is TGTGCCAGCAGCGGACAGGGGCCCTACTCTGGGGCCAACGTCCTGACTTTC. It yields the protein CASSGQGPYSGANVLTF.

This clonotype has ten or more counts. The gene calls are TRBV15 and TRBJ2-1; either TRBD1 or TRBD2 may supply D (5 bases each). The CDR3 sequence is 13 residues long. Germline CDR1 LNHNV, CDR2 YYDKDF (reference sequence). Trimming took 5 bases from V and 6 from J, leaving 11 bases between them. Here the CDR3 reads CATSGERGNEQFF. As DNA, the CDR3 is TGTGCCACCAGCGGCGAGAGGGGCAATGAGCAGTTCTTC.

This clonotype was seen a few times. V is TRBV20-1 and J is TRBJ1-5; perhaps TRBD1 as D (5 bases). Germline-derived CDR1 and CDR2 are DFQATT and SNEGSKA (reference sequence). V was trimmed by 1 base and J by 1 base, leaving 11 bases between them. CDR3 size: 15 residues. This chain's CDR3 is CSARGTEGSNQPQHF. CDR3 DNA: TGCAGTGCTAGAGGGACCGAGGGGAGCAATCAGCCCCAGCATTTT.

V is TRBV12-3 or TRBV12-4 and J is TRBJ1-1; TRBD1 aligns across 7 bases. The length of the CDR3 is 14 residues. Trimming removed 6 bases from V and 2 bases from J; junction bases left unmatched: 6. CDR3 coding DNA: TGTGCCAGCAGGCGACAGGGTGCTAACACTGAAGCTTTCTTT. The encoded protein is CASRRQGANTEAFF.

This clonotype occurred many times. The chain links TRBV5-8 to TRBJ1-5, with D unresolved. V was cut by 4 bases and J by 9 bases, with 11 bases left in between. Per the germline V gene, CDR1 is SGHTS and CDR2 is YDEGEE. This CDR3 is built from 12 residues. The CDR3 sequence is CASSASPGPQHF. The CDR3 bases are TGTGCCAGCAGCGCCTCCCCGGGGCCCCAGCATTTT.

Many counts were recorded for this clonotype. The chain is built from TRBV20-1 and TRBJ2-3; 7 bases fit TRBD2. The V segment lost 6 bases and the J segment 3 bases; nucleotides outside the gene matches: 0. Germline lookup yields CDR1 DFQATT and CDR2 SNEGSKA (reference sequence). CDR3 length: 11 residues. The CDR3 loop reads CSAGRTDTQYF. Written as DNA, the CDR3 is TGCAGTGCCGGGAGGACAGATACGCAGTATTTT.

This clonotype was detected ten times or more. The CDR3 reads CASSYFRLDQETQYF. The CDR3 nucleotides read TGTGCCAGCAGTTACTTCCGCTTGGACCAAGAGACCCAGTACTTC. V is TRBV6-5 and J is TRBJ2-5; D not certain. CDR1 MNHEY and CDR2 SVGAGI come from the germline V gene. The V and J ends lost 1 base and 0 bases respectively, with 9 bases between them. The length of the CDR3 is 15 residues.

This clonotype was found a few times. This sequence joins TRBV20-1 and TRBJ2-7; D may be TRBD1 or TRBD2 (5 bases each). The CDR3 spans 14 residues. From germline, CDR1 is DFQATT and CDR2 SNEGSKA (reference sequence). Trimming removed 7 bases from V and 1 base from J, with 17 bases in between. The CDR3 coding sequence is TGCAGTGTTGGGGACGGGGCAGAATCCTACGAGCAGTACTTC. Translating it yields CSVGDGAESYEQYF.

This clonotype has more than one count but fewer than ten. The chain links TRBV5-6 to TRBJ2-3; D is undetermined. This CDR3 is 12 amino acids long. V dropped 5 bases and J dropped 4 bases, with 8 bases sitting between them. CDR1 SGHDT and CDR2 YYEEEE come from the germline V gene. CDR3 DNA: TGTGCCAGCAGGACTCTAGCAGATACGCAGTATTTT. It yields the protein CASRTLADTQYF.

V gene TRBV7-8 combines with J gene TRBJ2-3; 7 bases fit TRBD2. CDR3 length equals 17 residues. CDR1 and CDR2 from the germline V gene are SGHVS and FQNEAQ. V was clipped by 1 base and J by 4 bases; unmatched bases: 11. Written as DNA, the CDR3 is TGTGCCAGCAGCTTAGGCAGACTAGCTCCGGACGCAGATACGCAGTATTTT. It translates to CASSLGRLAPDADTQYF. Drawing the rest from reference TRBV7-8 and TRBJ2-3, the complete variable domain is GAGVSQSPRYKVAKRGQDVALRCDPISGHVSLFWYQQALGQGPEFLTYFQNEAQLDKSGLPSDRFFAERPEGSVSTLKIQRTQQEDSAVYLCASSLGRLAPDADTQYFGPGTRLTVL.

This clonotype was recorded at least ten times. The V call is TRBV20-1, the J call TRBJ1-2, with TRBD1 matching 7 bases. CDR3 length: 14 amino acids. In germline, CDR1 is DFQATT, CDR2 SNEGSKA (reference sequence). Losses at the gene ends were 1 base for V and 6 bases for J; bases not matched to a gene: 8. In nucleotides, the CDR3 is TGCAGTGCTAGAGCCACAGGGGTCTTGGATGGCTACACCTTC. Translated, it gives CSARATGVLDGYTF.

Only a few counts were recorded for this clonotype. This chain connects TRBV7-9 to TRBJ1-4; TRBD1 aligns across 9 bases. Trimming at V came to 1 base and at J to 8 bases, leaving 5 bases not matched to a gene. Germline V gene sequence: CDR1 SEHNR, CDR2 FQNEAQ (reference sequence). The length of the CDR3 is 15 residues. CDR3 sequence: CASSLGDREGEKLFF. In DNA form, the CDR3 reads TGTGCCAGCAGCTTAGGGGACAGGGAAGGGGAAAAACTGTTTTTT.

Concerning this clonotype itself: Relative to the germline gene, one junction end is altered; a read error may explain this. This chain uses TRBV15 with TRBJ1-1; D is possibly TRBD1 (5 bases). The CDR3 spans 15 residues. Germline V gene sequence: CDR1 LNHNV, CDR2 YYDKDF (reference sequence). CDR3 nucleotide sequence: TGTGCCGCCAGCAGAGATCGGTCAGGGACCCCTGAAGCTTTCTTT. This sequence encodes CAASRDRSGTPEAFF.

This clonotype showed up many times. J is TRBJ2-7 and V is TRBV10-3, with D possibly TRBD1 on 5 matching bases. The CDR3 sequence is 14 residues long. Trimming took 2 bases from V and 2 from J, leaving 10 bases between them. CDR1 ENHRY and CDR2 SYGVKD come from the germline V gene. The CDR3 here is CAISEAGKAYEQYF. The CDR3 DNA reads TGTGCCATCAGTGAGGCAGGGAAGGCCTACGAGCAGTACTTC.

V usage is TRBV7-9 and J usage is TRBJ1-4, with D unclear. Looked up from germline, CDR1 is SEHNR and CDR2 is FQNEAQ (reference sequence). The germline V and J ends were trimmed by 6 bases and 8 bases, with 10 bases remaining between them. CDR3 length: 12 residues. The CDR3 here is CASSQDGEKLFF. Here the CDR3 DNA reads TGTGCCAGCAGTCAAGACGGCGAAAAACTGTTTTTT.

This clonotype was counted at least ten times. The V gene is TRBV5-1, the J gene TRBJ2-7; D remains ambiguous. From germline, CDR1 is SGHRS and CDR2 YFSETQ. V was pared by 0 bases and J by 3 bases, with 10 bases between. The CDR3 is 14 amino acids. CDR3 nucleotide sequence: TGCGCCAGCAGCTTGGCTGGGGTTGGCTACGAGCAGTACTTC. Translating it yields CASSLAGVGYEQYF.

This clonotype showed up just a few times. The chain carries TRBV6-1 and TRBJ2-5, with a weak D call TRBD1 (6 bases). Germline V CDR1 and CDR2: MNHNS, SASEGT. V was trimmed by 6 bases and J by 4 bases, leaving 15 bases between them. The CDR3 spans 14 residues. Here the CDR3 reads CASSINRVGETQYF. Here the CDR3 DNA reads TGTGCCAGCAGCATCAACAGGGTCGGAGAGACCCAGTACTTC.

In this sample, this clonotype turned up many times. This rearrangement joins TRBV20-1 to TRBJ2-3, with 7 bases matching TRBD1. CDR3 length equals 12 residues. CDR1 is DFQATT and CDR2 is SNEGSKA in the germline V gene (reference sequence). V trimming: 8 bases; J trimming: 5 bases; junction bases outside the gene matches: 7. This CDR3 reads CSPQGVLDTQYF. CDR3 nucleotide sequence: TGCAGTCCCCAGGGGGTTTTAGATACGCAGTATTTT.

A few counts support this clonotype. The chain couples TRBV5-1 to TRBJ1-4; a possible D gene is TRBD1 (5 bases). CDR1 is SGHRS and CDR2 is YFSETQ in the germline V gene. The CDR3 sequence is 16 residues long. V lost 2 bases and J 3 bases, leaving 14 bases between the germline ends. The CDR3 sequence is CASSFGTLAANEKLFF. The CDR3 region has the DNA TGCGCCAGCAGCTTCGGGACTTTAGCAGCTAATGAAAAACTGTTTTTT. The complete variable domain, with remaining parts taken from reference TRBV5-1 and TRBJ1-4, reads KAGVTQTPRYLIKTRGQQVTLSCSPISGHRSVSWYQQTPGQGLQFLFEYFSETQRNKGNFPGRFSGRQFSNSRSEMNVSTLELGDSALYLCASSFGTLAANEKLFFGSGTQLSVL.

This clonotype has just a few counts. The chain joins TRBV6-1 to TRBJ2-2; D ambiguous. V gave up 3 bases and J gave up 4 bases, with 15 bases separating them. From germline, CDR1 is MNHNS and CDR2 SASEGT. The CDR3 is made up of 16 amino acids. The CDR3 nucleotides read TGTGCCAGCAGTGACGGGCAGGTGTGGGGCACCGGGGAGCTGTTTTTT. This gives the protein CASSDGQVWGTGELFF.